A selection of T cell receptor beta chains follows, all from one sample in a study of regulatory T cells in long-lasting Graves disease. One entry per CDR3 protein, called by TCRdb with MiXCR from the multiplex PCR reads. The sample has a few hundred thousand distinct CDR3 sequences; about 19% are singletons. The sample consisted of peripheral blood mononuclear cells (PBMCs), taken at new diagnosis, from a patient treated with antithyroid drugs. These receptors were obtained from a female donor with Graves disease. Both conserved end residues are trimmed from each CDR3. A D gene is named only where the DNA matches it firmly. The size entry is marked missing in some rows and otherwise reads once, few, many or a size class.

TRBJ2-7,13,TRBD1,TRBV5-5,.,ASSPQGQGNYEQY
TRBJ2-2,13,.,TRBV11-2,many,ASSLERMNTGELF
TRBJ2-3,11,.,TRBV27,few,ASRVAGRDTQY
TRBJ2-7,11,.,TRBV29-1,few,SVWETGYYEQY
TRBJ2-1,12,.,TRBV27,many,ASSLGHGGNEQF
TRBJ1-4,17,.,TRBV6-2/TRBV6-3,many,ASSYSGVRASATNEKLF
TRBJ2-6,14,TRBD1,TRBV18,many,ASSPPQGTGANVLT
TRBJ1-2,12,.,TRBV6-9,.,ASSYADRGYGYT
TRBJ2-5,14,.,TRBV7-9,many,ASSTIRQAPQETQY
TRBJ2-2,14,.,TRBV7-3,many,ASSFVGDMDTGELF
TRBJ1-6,13,.,TRBV15,few,ATSRDRGLGSPLH
TRBJ2-1,14,TRBD2,TRBV7-9,.,ASSRPGLAGGNEQF
TRBJ1-3,12,.,TRBV15,few,ATMFDGFGNTIY
TRBJ2-7,15,.,TRBV3-1,many,ASSLLGRMMKTYEQY
TRBJ1-1,8,.,TRBV29-1,.,SVEWGEAF
TRBJ2-5,12,TRBD2,TRBV11-2,many,ASSLSGGGETQY
TRBJ2-3,16,TRBD2,TRBV29-1,many,SVENPVSGSGSTDTQY
TRBJ1-2,10,.,TRBV19,few,ASSLDNYGYT
TRBJ1-2,12,.,TRBV12-3/TRBV12-4,few,ASSPGLLNYGYT
TRBJ1-1,11,.,TRBV5-1,once,ASSQGTGAEAF
TRBJ2-2,13,.,TRBV5-4,few,ASSLTHPNTGELF
TRBJ2-2,11,.,TRBV6-2/TRBV6-3,.,ASKWGTTGELF
TRBJ1-1,12,.,TRBV15,many,ATSRGSGGDEAF
TRBJ2-5,13,TRBD1,TRBV27,many,ASSLSQGAVETQY
TRBJ2-2,13,TRBD2,TRBV28,many,ASSPVTSGPGELF
TRBJ1-5,12,.,TRBV20-1,many,SAFDRDSNQPQH
TRBJ2-5,15,TRBD1,TRBV2,.,ASSETAGTGGGETQY
TRBJ1-6,15,TRBD1,TRBV4-3,few,ASSPRQGITYNSPLH
TRBJ1-1,11,.,TRBV7-9,many,ASTETGVTEAF
TRBJ2-7,15,TRBD1,TRBV5-1,.,ASSIIPLTGGGYEQY
TRBJ2-7,12,.,TRBV27,many,ASSLHGRVYEQY
TRBJ1-3,12,.,TRBV20-1,.,SARDAWVGNTIY
TRBJ1-4,13,.,TRBV6-1,.,ASSHGAGSREKLF
TRBJ2-5,13,.,TRBV4-1,.,ASSLQGEQQETQY
TRBJ1-1,11,.,TRBV4-1,.,ASSRDGFTEAF
TRBJ2-1,13,.,TRBV9,.,ASSVVGVGGNEQF
TRBJ2-7,11,.,TRBV19,.,ATSPSGTYEQY
TRBJ2-7,13,TRBD2,TRBV10-3,many,AISESREASYEQY
TRBJ1-3,13,.,TRBV5-5,many,ASSRGKSSGNTIY
TRBJ1-1,11,.,TRBV20-1,.,SAREARGTEAF
TRBJ2-3,14,.,TRBV5-4,few,ASSKGLDSSTDTQY
TRBJ2-4,12,.,TRBV20-1,.,SASSHLAKNIQY
TRBJ1-5,12,.,TRBV5-6,many,ASSLMEGNQPQH
TRBJ2-7,11,TRBD2,TRBV20-1,few,SAKLAGFREQY
TRBJ2-3,12,TRBD2,TRBV29-1,many,SAPGLPYTDTQY
TRBJ2-7,14,TRBD2,TRBV2,.,ASSEQTSGSSYEQY
TRBJ2-7,10,.,TRBV10-3,.,ATSPQGYEQY